Below, one T cell receptor beta chain is given with its context. The entry originates in a study of T cell responses to AZD1222 COVID-19 vaccine. The germline V gene encodes CDR1 MDHEN and CDR2 SYDVKM. CDR3 length: 14 amino acids. J lost 1 base, V lost 6 bases, and 4 bases had no gene match. The data were produced by immunoSEQ multiplex PCR, yet TCRdb's version contains in-frame clones alone and is incomplete. The repertoire holds more than 250,000 clones, with over 85% as singletons. Sequencing was performed on peripheral blood, taken on day 0 of AZD1222 vaccination. The clonotype comes from an adult in good health. The rearrangement joins TRBV28 to TRBJ1-1, with TRBD1 identical over 8 bases. CDR3 sequence: CASRTGTGNTEAFF. Written as DNA, the CDR3 is TGTGCCAGCAGGACCGGGACAGGGAACACTGAAGCTTTCTTT. The full variable domain, in which reference TRBV28 and TRBJ1-1 provide the parts outside the CDR3, is DVKVTQSSRYLVKRTGEKVFLECVQDMDHENMFWYRQDPGLGLRLIYFSYDVKMKEKGDIPEGYSVSREKKERFSLILESASTNQTSMYLCASRTGTGNTEAFFGQGTRLTVV.